This T cell receptor beta chain is from a study of blood T cell repertoires in COVID-19 (dated by TCRdb to 2020 to 2022). At the level of the whole study: Collaborator samples came from the United States, Italy and Spain and covered acute and convalescent phases of COVID-19. The material from the prospective study consisted of cDNA or gDNA derived from T cells, B-cell-depleted T cells, or PBMCs. The dataset comprised deeply sampled blood TCRbeta repertoires from subjects exposed to, actively infected with, or recovered from COVID-19. A freely available public database, intended as a resource for researchers studying the immune response to SARS-CoV-2, is where the repertoires were released. The samples were drawn from two sources: the first 160 participants of the ongoing ImmuneRACE study, and 1,000 to 1,500 subjects contributed by 6 global collaborators. The sample metadata nearly always contained a de-identified subject ID, COVID-19 status, age in years and sex. HLA class I and class II types, where available, came from metadata supplied by the sample provider rather than from assay-based typing. What the study reported, not specific to this receptor: The amount of clinical and demographic metadata varied by source and participant and was provided uncurated.

The collaborating institutions used their own protocols to collect whole blood in K2EDTA tubes. For TCRbeta analysis, collaborators shipped samples in one of three forms: frozen whole blood, isolated PBMCs, or DNA extracted from either of those sample types. The immunoSEQ Assay, a bias-controlled multiplex PCR, was used to amplify TCRbeta CDR3 regions from genomic DNA. The study's own analysis went as follows. Nucleated cell counts per sample were estimated from amplification of reference gene primers within the assay. To quantify the absolute abundance of each unique TCRbeta CDR3 rearrangement, sequence reads were collapsed and filtered. For each sample, productive Simpson clonality was calculated by taking the square root of Simpson's diversity index across productive rearrangements. TCRdb obtained this table from immuneACCESS and retained in-frame rearrangements with V and J assigned. These tables miss some clones; where compared with another copy, unresolved V genes account for less than half of the shortfall, and the remainder is unexplained. That table supplies the V and J calls and clone size; D and trimming were determined from the DNA. Counted in this sample were approximately 220,000 clones; approximately 86% of them appeared once. Together, the top ten hold roughly 3% of the sample.

Points on this clone: Its antigen is not yet known. It has no much larger one-base neighbor in the sample; base qualities were not kept.

From a lookup of the germline V gene (reference sequence), CDR1 and CDR2 are LGHDT and YNNKEL. Measured from the cysteine to the phenylalanine, the CDR3 is 14 residues long. Only the CDR3 portion is preserved as DNA: 42 bases, with reading frame beginning at the first base. The junction carries 10 bases between V and J, which are trimmed by 5 bases and 2 bases respectively. The sequence was obtained from a man aged 55 to 70 with acute or convalescent COVID-19. Recombination joined TRBV3-1 (or the pseudogene TRBV3-2) with TRBJ1-3; matching of 6 bases hints at TRBD1 as the D gene. Material: peripheral blood. Here is the DNA: TGTGCCAGCAGCTACGGGACAACTGGAAACACCATATATTTT. Translated, this is CASSYGTTGNTIYF.